Presented here are 2 T cell receptor beta chains from one specimen sequenced in a study of immune evolution from preneoplasia to lung adenocarcinoma. This table comes from immunoSEQ multiplex PCR, and its TCRdb copy is limited to in-frame clones, with some not included. The profile shows 2,500 to 3,500 clones, about 88% of them singletons. Sequencing was carried out using FFPE invasive lung adenocarcinoma tissue. Receptors originate from a person between 70 and 80 years old with invasive lung adenocarcinoma.

This chain joins TRBV4-2 and TRBJ1-6; possibly TRBD1 for D (5 bases). The germline V gene encodes CDR1 LGHNA and CDR2 YNFKEQ. The ends were cut back, 0 bases at V and 7 bases at J, with 10 bases in the middle. The CDR3 sequence is 15 residues long. The CDR3 region has the DNA TGTGCCAGCAGCCAAGATGGGGGGGTCAATTCACCCCTCCACTTT. This gives the protein CASSQDGGVNSPLHF.

In its sample, this clone was seen a few times. V and J are TRBV6-6 and TRBJ2-3; weak D call: TRBD2 (5 bases). The V end lost 2 bases, the J end lost 7 bases, and 19 bases lay between the germline ends. CDR1 and CDR2 (germline): MNHNY, SVGAGI (reference sequence). CDR3 length: 16 amino acids. CDR3 bases: TGTGCCAGCAGTTACGACTCCTTCGGTGTCGGGAATACGCAGTATTTT. It is translated as CASSYDSFGVGNTQYF.